This T cell receptor beta chain was identified during a study of blood T cell repertoires in COVID-19. Overall study context: Italy, Spain and the United States were the sources of the convalescent and acute COVID-19 samples.

In its sample, this clone was seen once. V trimming: 7 bases; J trimming: 6 bases; junction bases outside the gene matches: 8. There are 14 residues in the CDR3. Per germline, CDR1 LNHDA and CDR2 SQIVND (reference sequence). In the original analysis: Nucleated cell number was recorded as an estimate derived from reference gene primer amplification. Some clones are missing from TCRdb's copy, which holds only in-frame ones; the method was immunoSEQ multiplex PCR. From that table come the V and J calls and clone size; the DNA was used to work out D and trimming. The sample lists about 85,000 clones, around 85% occurring once.

This receptor was identified in a man in his 70s with acute or convalescent COVID-19. The rearrangement uses TRBV19 and TRBJ2-1; 8 bases are shared with TRBD1. The sequencing input was peripheral blood. In DNA, the CDR3 is TGTGCCAGTACCCGGACAGGGCAGTCCAATGAGCAGTTCTTC. Protein sequence: CASTRTGQSNEQFF.